These T cell receptor beta chains were read from a single sample in a study of blood T cell repertoires in COVID-19. Clones were read by immunoSEQ multiplex PCR, and TCRdb kept only the in-frame ones, dropping some. The table has 200,000 to 250,000 clones, roughly 83% seen once. Source material: peripheral blood. Receptor source: a woman in her seventies with active or convalescent COVID-19. CDR3s include the opening cysteine and the closing phenylalanine or tryptophan. Fields, in order: D gene, J gene, clone size, CDR3 length, V gene, CDR3 protein, CDR3 DNA. D genes are given only for firm matches. Some rows have no size entry. The others give once, few or many, or a class for an expanded clone.

TRBD2 | TRBJ2-1 | NA | 13 | TRBV27 | CASPREAHNEQFF | TGTGCCAGCCCTCGGGAGGCCCACAATGAGCAGTTCTTC
TRBD2 | TRBJ2-3 | NA | 13 | TRBV12-3/TRBV12-4 | CASSLTSPDTQYF | TGTGCCAGCAGTCTGACTAGCCCAGATACGCAGTATTTT
NA | TRBJ2-1 | NA | 15 | TRBV5-1 | CASSWLASSYNEQFF | TGCGCCAGCAGCTGGTTAGCGAGCTCCTACAATGAGCAGTTCTTC
NA | TRBJ2-5 | NA | 13 | TRBV30 | CAWRVGVGETQYF | TGTGCCTGGAGGGTCGGGGTCGGCGAGACCCAGTACTTC
TRBD2 | TRBJ2-3 | NA | 17 | TRBV18 | CASSPLGLAASTDTQYF | TGTGCCAGCTCACCCCTAGGACTAGCGGCTAGCACAGATACGCAGTATTTT
TRBD1 | TRBJ1-6 | once | 15 | TRBV28 | CASTLGQFYNSPLHF | TGTGCCAGCACCCTGGGACAGTTTTATAATTCACCCCTCCACTTT
NA | TRBJ1-2 | NA | 15 | TRBV7-9 | CASSSAASSSNGYTF | TGTGCCAGCAGCTCCGCTGCGAGTTCGTCAAATGGCTACACCTTC
TRBD1 | TRBJ1-2 | NA | 15 | TRBV7-9 | CASRPGQGKLYGYTF | TGTGCCAGCAGGCCTGGACAGGGAAAACTCTATGGCTACACCTTC
NA | TRBJ1-5 | NA | 17 | TRBV5-6 | CASSLPSARIANQPQHF | TGTGCCAGCAGCTTGCCTTCTGCCCGAATAGCCAATCAGCCCCAGCATTTT
NA | TRBJ2-7 | NA | 19 | TRBV15 | CATSRSTETGDGYSYEQYF | TGTGCCACCAGCAGATCTACGGAAACGGGGGACGGTTACTCCTACGAGCAGTACTTC
NA | TRBJ2-5 | NA | 13 | TRBV5-4 | CASSLQGQETQYF | TGTGCCAGCAGCTTGCAGGGGCAAGAGACCCAGTACTTC
TRBD1 | TRBJ2-1 | NA | 17 | TRBV10-1 | CASSEGPTGVVFNEQFF | TGCGCCAGCAGTGAGGGTCCGACAGGGGTGGTTTTCAATGAGCAGTTCTTC
TRBD2 | TRBJ2-4 | NA | 13 | TRBV25-1 | CASRLSGSDIQYF | TGTGCCAGCAGGTTAAGCGGGAGTGACATTCAGTACTTC
NA | TRBJ1-2 | NA | 15 | TRBV7-9 | CASSAAGRGNYGYTF | TGTGCCAGCAGCGCAGCAGGCCGGGGTAACTATGGCTACACCTTC
NA | TRBJ2-1 | NA | 14 | TRBV2 | CASTRDSLYNEQFF | TGTGCCAGCACCCGGGACTCCCTTTACAATGAGCAGTTCTTC
NA | TRBJ1-2 | NA | 15 | TRBV5-6 | CASSLGQAVGYGYTF | TGTGCCAGCAGCTTGGGACAGGCCGTGGGCTATGGCTACACCTTC
TRBD1 | TRBJ1-1 | NA | 11 | TRBV20-1 | CSVQGDTEAFF | TGCAGTGTACAGGGGGACACTGAAGCTTTCTTT
NA | TRBJ1-4 | once | 12 | TRBV5-6 | CASSLSSEKLFF | TGTGCCAGCAGCTTGTCGAGTGAAAAACTGTTTTTT
NA | TRBJ2-4 | NA | 13 | TRBV30 | CAWLGVAKNIQYF | TGTGCCTGGCTAGGGGTAGCCAAAAACATTCAGTACTTC
TRBD2 | TRBJ2-3 | NA | 16 | TRBV7-3 | CASSLRGASGGRHQYF | TGTGCCAGCAGCTTAAGAGGGGCTAGCGGGGGGAGGCATCAGTATTTT
TRBD1 | TRBJ1-4 | NA | 14 | TRBV2 | CASSRQGGDEKLFF | TGTGCCAGCAGTCGACAGGGTGGGGATGAAAAACTGTTTTTT
NA | TRBJ1-2 | NA | 12 | TRBV7-2 | CASSFAIYGYTF | TGTGCCAGCAGCTTTGCGATCTATGGCTACACCTTC
NA | TRBJ1-1 | few | 13 | TRBV18 | CASSQGLNTEAFF | TGTGCCAGCTCGCAGGGGTTGAACACTGAAGCTTTCTTT
TRBD2 | TRBJ2-7 | once | 17 | TRBV28 | CASSLATSGSSSYEQYF | TGTGCCAGCAGTTTAGCGACTAGCGGGAGTTCGTCCTACGAGCAGTACTTC
TRBD1 | TRBJ1-2 | NA | 15 | TRBV7-2 | CASSSRDRDHRGYTF | TGTGCCAGCAGCTCCCGGGACAGGGACCACCGTGGCTACACCTTC
TRBD1 | TRBJ1-2 | NA | 15 | TRBV4-1 | CASSPDSGTGYGYTF | TGCGCCAGCAGCCCCGATTCCGGGACAGGTTATGGCTACACCTTC
NA | TRBJ2-7 | NA | 15 | TRBV5-1 | CASSPGAGHSYEQYF | TGCGCCAGCAGCCCCGGTGCGGGGCACTCCTACGAGCAGTACTTC
NA | TRBJ2-7 | NA | 15 | TRBV11-2 | CASSLVPGVSYEQYF | TGTGCCAGCAGCTTAGTCCCGGGGGTCTCCTACGAGCAGTACTTC
NA | TRBJ1-1 | NA | 13 | TRBV19 | CASSNGGGTEAFF | TGTGCCAGTAGTAATGGGGGAGGCACTGAAGCTTTCTTT
TRBD2 | TRBJ2-1 | NA | 13 | TRBV6-6 | CASRTSVSPEQFF | TGTGCCAGCAGGACTAGCGTTAGCCCTGAGCAGTTCTTC
NA | TRBJ1-1 | NA | 14 | TRBV5-1 | CASSPGQQNTEAFF | TGCGCCAGCAGCCCTGGGCAGCAGAACACTGAAGCTTTCTTT
NA | TRBJ2-3 | NA | 14 | TRBV29-1 | CSVVGGHDTDTQYF | TGCAGCGTTGTTGGGGGACACGACACAGATACGCAGTATTTT
TRBD1 | TRBJ1-1 | NA | 17 | TRBV7-9 | CASSLTPRGISDTEAFF | TGTGCCAGCAGCTTAACCCCCAGGGGGATATCGGACACTGAAGCTTTCTTT
TRBD2 | TRBJ2-1 | NA | 17 | TRBV7-6 | CASSPRLAGGNYNEQFF | TGTGCCAGCAGTCCGAGACTAGCGGGAGGCAACTACAATGAGCAGTTCTTC
NA | TRBJ2-7 | once | 12 | TRBV2 | CATDMSSYEQYF | TGTGCCACCGATATGAGCTCCTACGAGCAGTACTTC
NA | TRBJ2-1 | NA | 12 | TRBV27 | CASSPPTGFALF | TGTGCCAGCAGTCCGCCGACGGGGTTTGCGCTCTTC
NA | TRBJ2-3 | once | 16 | TRBV13 | CASSLWRERGPDTQYF | TGTGCCAGCAGCTTATGGCGGGAAAGAGGCCCAGATACGCAGTATTTT
NA | TRBJ1-6 | NA | 14 | TRBV27 | CASHNQGSHSPLHF | TGTGCCAGCCACAATCAGGGAAGTCATTCACCCCTCCACTTT
NA | TRBJ1-1 | NA | 12 | TRBV28 | CASSSQDTEAFF | TGTGCCAGCAGTTCCCAGGACACTGAAGCTTTCTTT
NA | TRBJ1-1 | NA | 13 | TRBV11-2 | CASSADSSREAFF | TGTGCCAGCAGCGCCGACAGTTCGAGGGAAGCTTTCTTT
NA | TRBJ1-5 | NA | 14 | TRBV21-1 | CASTTACRNQPQHF | TGTGCCAGCACCACCGCCTGCAGGAATCAGCCCCAGCATTTT
TRBD1 | TRBJ2-7 | NA | 14 | TRBV5-1 | CASSTRTGVYEQYF | TGCGCCAGCAGCACCCGGACAGGCGTCTACGAGCAGTACTTC
NA | TRBJ2-5 | NA | 17 | TRBV5-8 | CASSYGTIYGPQETQYF | TGTGCCAGCAGCTACGGCACAATTTATGGGCCCCAAGAGACCCAGTACTTC
TRBD1 | TRBJ1-2 | NA | 13 | TRBV19 | CASSRDRVDGYTF | TGTGCCAGTAGTAGAGACAGGGTAGATGGCTACACCTTC
NA | TRBJ2-1 | NA | 14 | TRBV10-2 | CASGSSGGPNEQFF | TGCGCCAGCGGCTCGAGCGGAGGGCCAAATGAGCAGTTCTTC
NA | TRBJ1-5 | once | 13 | TRBV18 | CASSPGGGQPQHF | TGTGCCAGCTCCCCCGGGGGGGGTCAGCCCCAGCATTTT
TRBD1 | TRBJ1-5 | NA | 15 | TRBV7-9 | CASSQPGGTDQPQHF | TGTGCCAGCAGCCAACCAGGGGGAACGGATCAGCCCCAGCATTTT
NA | TRBJ1-3 | NA | 16 | TRBV6-6 | CASSRIDTNSGNTIYF | TGTGCCAGCAGTAGGATCGACACAAACTCTGGAAACACCATATATTTT
TRBD2 | TRBJ2-7 | NA | 15 | TRBV28 | CASRYGLAGSYEQYF | TGTGCCAGCAGATACGGACTAGCGGGGAGCTACGAGCAGTACTTC
NA | TRBJ1-1 | NA | 13 | TRBV14 | CASSQGPSTKAFF | TGTGCCAGCAGCCAAGGCCCTTCTACTAAAGCTTTCTTT